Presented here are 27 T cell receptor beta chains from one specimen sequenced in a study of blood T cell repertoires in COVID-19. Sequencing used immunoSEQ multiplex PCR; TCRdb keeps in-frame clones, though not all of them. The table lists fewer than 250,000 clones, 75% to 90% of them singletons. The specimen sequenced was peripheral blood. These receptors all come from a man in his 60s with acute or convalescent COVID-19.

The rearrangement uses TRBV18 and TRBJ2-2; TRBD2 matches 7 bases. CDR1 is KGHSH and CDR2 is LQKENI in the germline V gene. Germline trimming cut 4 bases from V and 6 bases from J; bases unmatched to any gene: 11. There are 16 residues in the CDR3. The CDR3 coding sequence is TGTGCCAGCTCACGGCTTCGGGGGGATGGCGCCGGGGAGCTGTTTTTT. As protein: CASSRLRGDGAGELFF.

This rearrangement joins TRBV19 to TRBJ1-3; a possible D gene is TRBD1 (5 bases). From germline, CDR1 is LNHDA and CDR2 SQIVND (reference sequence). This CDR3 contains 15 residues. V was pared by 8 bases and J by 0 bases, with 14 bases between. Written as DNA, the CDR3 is TGTGCCAGTCAAGACAGACCGAGCTCTGGAAACACCATATATTTT. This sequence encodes CASQDRPSSGNTIYF.

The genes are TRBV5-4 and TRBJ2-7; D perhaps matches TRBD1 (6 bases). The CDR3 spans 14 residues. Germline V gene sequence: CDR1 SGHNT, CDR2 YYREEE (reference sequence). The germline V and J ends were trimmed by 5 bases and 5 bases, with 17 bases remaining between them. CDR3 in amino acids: CASSNLQGSHEQYF. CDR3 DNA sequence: TGTGCCAGCAGTAACCTACAGGGTTCCCACGAGCAGTACTTC. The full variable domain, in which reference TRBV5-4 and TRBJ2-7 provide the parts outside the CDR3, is ETGVTQSPTHLIKTRGQQVTLRCSSQSGHNTVSWYQQALGQGPQFIFQYYREEENGRGNFPPRFSGLQFPNYSSELNVNALELDDSALYLCASSNLQGSHEQYFGPGTRLTVT.

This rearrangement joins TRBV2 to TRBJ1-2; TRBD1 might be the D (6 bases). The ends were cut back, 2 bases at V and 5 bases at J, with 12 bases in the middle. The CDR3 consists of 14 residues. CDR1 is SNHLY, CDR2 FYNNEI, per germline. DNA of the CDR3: TGTGCCAGCAGTGAACGGGACACCTGGTATGGCTACACCTTC. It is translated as CASSERDTWYGYTF. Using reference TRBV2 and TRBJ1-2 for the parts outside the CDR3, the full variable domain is EPEVTQTPSHQVTQMGQEVILRCVPISNHLYFYWYRQILGQKVEFLVSFYNNEISEKSEIFDDQFSVERPDGSNFTLKIRSTKLEDSAMYFCASSERDTWYGYTFGSGTRLTVV.

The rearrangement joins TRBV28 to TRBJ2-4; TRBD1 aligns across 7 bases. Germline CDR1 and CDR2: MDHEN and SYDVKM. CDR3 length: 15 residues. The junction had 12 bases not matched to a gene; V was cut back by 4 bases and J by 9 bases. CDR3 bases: TGTGCCAGCAGTTCCCCGACAGGGTTGAGGAGCATTCAGTACTTC. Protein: CASSSPTGLRSIQYF. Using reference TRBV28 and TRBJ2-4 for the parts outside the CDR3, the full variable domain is DVKVTQSSRYLVKRTGEKVFLECVQDMDHENMFWYRQDPGLGLRLIYFSYDVKMKEKGDIPEGYSVSREKKERFSLILESASTNQTSMYLCASSSPTGLRSIQYFGAGTRLSVL.

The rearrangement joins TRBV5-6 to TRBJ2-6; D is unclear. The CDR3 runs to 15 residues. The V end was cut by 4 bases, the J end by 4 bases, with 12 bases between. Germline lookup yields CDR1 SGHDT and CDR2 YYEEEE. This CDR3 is CASSPTATGANVLTF. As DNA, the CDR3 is TGTGCCAGCAGCCCCACAGCTACCGGGGCCAACGTCCTGACTTTC.

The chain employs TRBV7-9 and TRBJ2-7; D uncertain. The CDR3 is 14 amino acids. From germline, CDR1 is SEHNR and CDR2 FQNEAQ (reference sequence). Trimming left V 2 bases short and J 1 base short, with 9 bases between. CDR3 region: CASSLMSVSYEQYF. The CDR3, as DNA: TGTGCCAGCAGCTTAATGTCCGTTTCCTACGAGCAGTACTTC.

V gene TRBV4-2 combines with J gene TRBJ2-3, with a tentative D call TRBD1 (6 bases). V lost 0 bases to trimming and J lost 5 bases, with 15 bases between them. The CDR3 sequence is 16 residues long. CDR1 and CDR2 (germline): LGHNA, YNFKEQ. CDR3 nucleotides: TGTGCCAGCAGCCAAGAAAGGGGGACCGCTGAAGATACGCAGTATTTT. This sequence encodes CASSQERGTAEDTQYF.

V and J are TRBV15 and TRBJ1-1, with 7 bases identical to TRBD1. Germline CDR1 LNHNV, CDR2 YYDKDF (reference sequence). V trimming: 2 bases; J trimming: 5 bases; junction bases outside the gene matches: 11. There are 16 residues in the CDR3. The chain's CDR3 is CATSRRRTGARTEAFF. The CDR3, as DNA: TGTGCCACCAGCAGAAGGAGAACAGGGGCGAGGACTGAAGCTTTCTTT.

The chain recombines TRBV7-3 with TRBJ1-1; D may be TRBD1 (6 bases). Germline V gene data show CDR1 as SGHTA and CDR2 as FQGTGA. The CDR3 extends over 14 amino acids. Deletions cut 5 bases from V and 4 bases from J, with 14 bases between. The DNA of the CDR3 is TGTGCCAGCAGCCCTGGAACAGGGTCCACTGAAGCTTTCTTT. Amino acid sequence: CASSPGTGSTEAFF.

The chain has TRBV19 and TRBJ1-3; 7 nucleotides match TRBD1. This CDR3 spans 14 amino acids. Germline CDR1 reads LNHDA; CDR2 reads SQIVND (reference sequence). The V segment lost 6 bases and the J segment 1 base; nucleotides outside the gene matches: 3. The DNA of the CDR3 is TGTGCCAGTAGCCGACAGGGTTCTGGAAACACCATATATTTT. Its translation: CASSRQGSGNTIYF.

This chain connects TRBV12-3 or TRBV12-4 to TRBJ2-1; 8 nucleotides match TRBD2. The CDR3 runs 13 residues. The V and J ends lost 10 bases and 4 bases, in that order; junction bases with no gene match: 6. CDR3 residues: CATAAGGYNEQFF. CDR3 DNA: TGTGCCACTGCCGCGGGGGGATACAATGAGCAGTTCTTC.

CDR3 in DNA: TGTGCCAGTAGTATCAAACAATTCCGACAGGGGGAGGATTATCGCAATCAGCCCCAGCATTTT. Its translation: CASSIKQFRQGEDYRNQPQHF. The chain uses TRBV19 and TRBJ1-5, with 9 bases aligning to TRBD1. The germline CDR1 and CDR2 sequences are LNHDA and SQIVND (reference sequence). The CDR3 sequence is 21 residues long. The junction had 20 bases not matched to a gene; V was cut back by 3 bases and J by 2 bases.

CDR3 DNA sequence: TGTGCCAGCAGCTTGTCCGGTGAAGAGACCCAGTACTTC. It yields the protein CASSLSGEETQYF. This chain uses TRBV5-6 with TRBJ2-5; D uncertain. V lost 1 base to trimming and J lost 3 bases, with 7 bases between them. The CDR3 sequence is 13 residues long. Germline V gives CDR1 SGHDT, CDR2 YYEEEE. Filled out from reference TRBV5-6 and TRBJ2-5, the complete variable domain reads DAGVTQSPTHLIKTRGQQVTLRCSPKSGHDTVSWYQQALGQGPQFIFQYYEEEERQRGNFPDRFSGHQFPNYSSELNVNALLLGDSALYLCASSLSGEETQYFGPGTRLLVL.

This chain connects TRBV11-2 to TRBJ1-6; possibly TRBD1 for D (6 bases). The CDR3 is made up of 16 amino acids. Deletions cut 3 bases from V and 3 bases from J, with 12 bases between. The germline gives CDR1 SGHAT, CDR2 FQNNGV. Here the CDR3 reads CASSFGQSFYNSPLHF. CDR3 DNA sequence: TGTGCCAGCAGCTTCGGACAGAGCTTCTATAATTCACCCCTCCACTTT.

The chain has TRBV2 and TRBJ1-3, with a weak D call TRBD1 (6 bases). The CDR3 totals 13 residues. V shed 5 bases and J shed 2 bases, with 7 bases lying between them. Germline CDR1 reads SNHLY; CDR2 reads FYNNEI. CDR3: CASSWDTGNTIYF. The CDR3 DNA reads TGTGCCAGCAGTTGGGACACTGGAAACACCATATATTTT.

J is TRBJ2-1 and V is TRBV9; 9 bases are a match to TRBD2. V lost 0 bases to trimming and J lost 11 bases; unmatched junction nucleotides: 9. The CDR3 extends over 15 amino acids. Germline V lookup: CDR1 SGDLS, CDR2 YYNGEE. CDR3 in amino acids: CASSVDGSGSRKQFF. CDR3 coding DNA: TGTGCCAGCAGCGTAGATGGTAGCGGGAGTAGGAAGCAGTTCTTC.

The CDR3 sequence: CASSPGQGPGYEQYF. DNA of the CDR3: TGTGCCAGCAGCCCCGGACAGGGGCCTGGCTACGAGCAGTACTTC. V gene TRBV11-2 combines with J gene TRBJ2-7; 9 bases match TRBD1. In germline, CDR1 is SGHAT, CDR2 FQNNGV. V lost 5 bases, J lost 3 bases, and 8 bases stayed unmatched. There are 15 residues in the CDR3.

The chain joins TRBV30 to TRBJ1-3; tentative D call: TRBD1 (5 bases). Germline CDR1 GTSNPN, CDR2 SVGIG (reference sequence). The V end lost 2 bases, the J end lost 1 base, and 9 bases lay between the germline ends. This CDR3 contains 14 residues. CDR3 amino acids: CAWSLGGSGNTIYF. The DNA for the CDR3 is TGTGCCTGGAGTCTCGGGGGATCTGGAAACACCATATATTTT.

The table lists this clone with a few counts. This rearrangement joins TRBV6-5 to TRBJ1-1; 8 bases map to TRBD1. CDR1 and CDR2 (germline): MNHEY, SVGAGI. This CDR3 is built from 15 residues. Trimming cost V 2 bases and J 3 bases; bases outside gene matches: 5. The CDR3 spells CASSYLLTGDTEAFF. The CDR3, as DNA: TGTGCCAGCAGTTACCTATTGACAGGGGACACTGAAGCTTTCTTT.

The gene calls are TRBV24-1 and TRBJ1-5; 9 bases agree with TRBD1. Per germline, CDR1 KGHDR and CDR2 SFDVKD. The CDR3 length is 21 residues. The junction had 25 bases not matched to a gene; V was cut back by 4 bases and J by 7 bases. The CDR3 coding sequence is TGTGCCACCAGTGAGACCCCGGGGGGGCTCAACAGGGGGCACAGGGGCCAGCCCCAGCATTTT. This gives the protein CATSETPGGLNRGHRGQPQHF.

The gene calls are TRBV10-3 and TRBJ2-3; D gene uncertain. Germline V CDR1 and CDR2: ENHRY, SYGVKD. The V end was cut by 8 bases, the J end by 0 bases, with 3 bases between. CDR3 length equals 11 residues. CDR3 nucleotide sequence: TGTGCCATCCAAAGCACAGATACGCAGTATTTT. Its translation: CAIQSTDTQYF.

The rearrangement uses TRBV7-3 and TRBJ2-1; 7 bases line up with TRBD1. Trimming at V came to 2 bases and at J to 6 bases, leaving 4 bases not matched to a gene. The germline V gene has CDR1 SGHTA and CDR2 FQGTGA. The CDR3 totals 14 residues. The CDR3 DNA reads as TGTGCCAGCAGCTTAGTCAGGGGGAGCAATGAGCAGTTCTTC. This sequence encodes CASSLVRGSNEQFF. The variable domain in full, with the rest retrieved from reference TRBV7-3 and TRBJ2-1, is GAGVSQTPSNKVTEKGKYVELRCDPISGHTALYWYRQSLGQGPEFLIYFQGTGAADDSGLPNDRFFAVRPEGSVSTLKIQRTERGDSAVYLCASSLVRGSNEQFFGPGTRLTVL.

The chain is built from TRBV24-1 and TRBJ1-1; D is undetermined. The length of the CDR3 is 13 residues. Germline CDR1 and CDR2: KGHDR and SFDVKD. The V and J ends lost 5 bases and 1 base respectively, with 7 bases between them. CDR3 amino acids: CATSVGPNTEAFF. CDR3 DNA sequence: TGTGCCACCAGTGTTGGGCCGAACACTGAAGCTTTCTTT.

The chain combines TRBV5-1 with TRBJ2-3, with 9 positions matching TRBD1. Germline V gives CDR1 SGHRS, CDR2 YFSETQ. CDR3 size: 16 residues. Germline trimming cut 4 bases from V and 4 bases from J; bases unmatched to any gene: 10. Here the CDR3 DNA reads TGCGCCAGCAGCCGCGCAGGGACAGGGTCTGCAGATACGCAGTATTTT. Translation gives CASSRAGTGSADTQYF.

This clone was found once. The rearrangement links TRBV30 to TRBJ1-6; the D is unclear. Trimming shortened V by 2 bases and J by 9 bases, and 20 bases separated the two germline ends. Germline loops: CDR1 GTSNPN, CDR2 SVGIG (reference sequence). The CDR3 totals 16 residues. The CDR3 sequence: CAWSWSGAGLLSPLHF. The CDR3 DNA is TGTGCCTGGAGTTGGTCAGGAGCGGGTTTGCTTTCACCCCTCCACTTT.

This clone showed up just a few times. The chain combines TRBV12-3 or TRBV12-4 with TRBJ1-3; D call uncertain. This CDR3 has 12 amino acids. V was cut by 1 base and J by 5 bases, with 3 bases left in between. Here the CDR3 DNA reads TGTGCCAGCAGTTTAGGGCGAAACACCATATATTTT. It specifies CASSLGRNTIYF.